This T cell receptor beta chain was obtained from a study of CD8+CD57+ T cells in acquired aplastic anemia. Study results and limitations: Patients and healthy controls showed no significant CD8+ Simpson's diversity difference.

Worth noting for this clonotype: Antigen: not known.

Profiles of TCR beta VDJ and CDR3 were generated from a genomic DNA template. In TCRdb, the reads were re-called with MiXCR into one record per CDR3 protein. The table shows some 410,000 distinct CDR3 sequences, with roughly 68% occurring only once. The CDR3 consists of 14 residues. The germline V gene has CDR1 SGHDT and CDR2 YYEEEE. V was shortened by 8 bases and J by 3 bases, with 14 bases between the two germline ends. The clonotype was recovered from a human donor in good health, serving as a control. The chain has TRBV5-6 and TRBJ1-4; D ambiguous. Sequences were obtained from sorted CD4+, CD8+, or CD8+CD57+ T cells (not recorded which) from PBMCs. This CDR3 reads CASSLRAANEKLFF. DNA of the CDR3: TGTGCCAGTAGTCTCCGGGCAGCTAATGAAAAACTGTTTTTT.